This T cell receptor (beta chain) appears in the sequencing data of a study of OX40 agonist ivuxolimab in advanced cancers. Study summary: Clinicians treated patients with ivuxolimab, an agonistic anti-OX40 (CD134) antibody. Three individuals attained partial responses, comprising one hepatocellular carcinoma case and two cutaneous melanoma cases. Study-level results: Clones of CD4+ and CD8+ blood T cells grew by week 6 at doses of 0.1 to 3.0 mg/kg.

Notes on this clone: The target antigen is unknown.

Samples were taken at baseline and on day 1 of cycles 4 and 7. The germline V gene has CDR1 SEHNR and CDR2 FQNEAQ (reference sequence). The CDR3 totals 14 residues. V lost 2 bases, J lost 0 bases, and 7 bases lay in between. The repertoire was sequenced with immunoSEQ multiplex PCR; TCRdb's copy has only in-frame clones and lacks some. The data contain around 67,000 clones, roughly 84% of them seen just once; the ten biggest clones take up approximately 8%. Sequencing was performed on CD4+ or CD8+ T cells sorted from blood, taken in a trial of the OX40 agonist ivuxolimab. This clonotype was sampled from an adult with an advanced solid tumor such as melanoma, head and neck, liver or kidney cancer. V is TRBV7-9 and J is TRBJ1-1; D remains ambiguous. In nucleotides, the CDR3 is TGTGCCAGCAGCTTAAAACGGCTGAACACTGAAGCTTTCTTT. Protein product: CASSLKRLNTEAFF.